The rows below give T cell receptor beta chains drawn from one sample of a study of shared clonotypes between healthy human individuals. Generated by immunoSEQ multiplex PCR, the TCRdb table keeps only in-frame clones and is missing some. The table lists 600,000 to 750,000 clones, roughly 72% of them singletons. Material for sequencing was memory CD4+ T cells sorted from blood. These receptors all come from a woman between 25 and 40 years old in good health. Both conserved end residues are part of each CDR3. The order of the fields is CDR3 DNA, CDR3 protein, D gene, J gene, V gene, clone size. D genes are given only for firm matches. Expanded clones are given a class, and other clones once, few, many or no size at all.

CDR3 DNA: TGTGCCAGCAGTGATGGACAGGGGGCGTTCGATGAGCAGTTCTTC
CDR3 protein: CASSDGQGAFDEQFF
D gene: TRBD1
J gene: TRBJ2-1
V gene: TRBV25-1
clone size: NA

CDR3 DNA: TGTGCCAGCTCACCATTCCAGGGATCAGGAGATACGCAGTATTTT
CDR3 protein: CASSPFQGSGDTQYF
D gene: NA
J gene: TRBJ2-3
V gene: TRBV18
clone size: NA

CDR3 DNA: TGTGCCAGCTCACCACCGATCGTAATGCGACTAGCTCGGAATGAGCAGTTCTTC
CDR3 protein: CASSPPIVMRLARNEQFF
D gene: TRBD2
J gene: TRBJ2-1
V gene: TRBV18
clone size: once

CDR3 DNA: TGTGCCAGCAGTTTATTTCGGGGTGACGGGGAGCTGTTTTTT
CDR3 protein: CASSLFRGDGELFF
D gene: NA
J gene: TRBJ2-2
V gene: TRBV28
clone size: once

CDR3 DNA: TGTGCCACCAGGCTAGCGGGACGTAGTGAGCAGTTCTTC
CDR3 protein: CATRLAGRSEQFF
D gene: TRBD2
J gene: TRBJ2-1
V gene: TRBV2
clone size: NA

CDR3 DNA: TGTGCCACCGATGGTCGTGGACTAGCGGGAGCTGGTGAGACCCAGTACTTC
CDR3 protein: CATDGRGLAGAGETQYF
D gene: TRBD2
J gene: TRBJ2-5
V gene: TRBV25-1
clone size: NA

CDR3 DNA: TGTGCCAGCAGCTATCGACTGAACACTGAAGCTTTCTTT
CDR3 protein: CASSYRLNTEAFF
D gene: NA
J gene: TRBJ1-1
V gene: TRBV7-6
clone size: NA

CDR3 DNA: TGCGCCAGCAGCTTGTGGGGGGCTGGGGCCAACGTCCTGACTTTC
CDR3 protein: CASSLWGAGANVLTF
D gene: NA
J gene: TRBJ2-6
V gene: TRBV5-1
clone size: NA

CDR3 DNA: TGTGCCAGCAGCCGATTTACAGGAACCCAGTACTTC
CDR3 protein: CASSRFTGTQYF
D gene: NA
J gene: TRBJ2-7
V gene: TRBV7-8
clone size: NA

CDR3 DNA: TGTGCCAGCAGTTACTCGGGCGGGAGTGCAGATACGCAGTATTTT
CDR3 protein: CASSYSGGSADTQYF
D gene: TRBD2
J gene: TRBJ2-3
V gene: TRBV6-5
clone size: NA

CDR3 DNA: TGCGCCAGCAGCTTCAGAGGTCTCGGCTACACCTTC
CDR3 protein: CASSFRGLGYTF
D gene: NA
J gene: TRBJ1-2
V gene: TRBV5-1
clone size: many

CDR3 DNA: TGTGCCAGCAGTAGGGATGGGGCTAGCGGGAGAGGGAATGAGCAGTTCTTC
CDR3 protein: CASSRDGASGRGNEQFF
D gene: TRBD2
J gene: TRBJ2-1
V gene: TRBV28
clone size: once

CDR3 DNA: TGTGCCAGCAGTTTAGCCGCCCGGGCTACTAATGAAAAACTGTTTTTT
CDR3 protein: CASSLAARATNEKLFF
D gene: NA
J gene: TRBJ1-4
V gene: TRBV28
clone size: NA

CDR3 DNA: TGTGCCAGCAGGCATTACTGGGGAAGCTCCTACGAGCAGTACTTC
CDR3 protein: CASRHYWGSSYEQYF
D gene: NA
J gene: TRBJ2-7
V gene: TRBV5-6
clone size: NA

CDR3 DNA: TGTGCCAGTGGGATGGGACAGGGGGCGTCGACCCAGTACTTC
CDR3 protein: CASGMGQGASTQYF
D gene: TRBD1
J gene: TRBJ2-5
V gene: TRBV19
clone size: NA

CDR3 DNA: TGTGCCAGCAGCTTAGGTCGGGGGGTTGAAAAACTGTTTTTT
CDR3 protein: CASSLGRGVEKLFF
D gene: NA
J gene: TRBJ1-4
V gene: TRBV7-9
clone size: NA

CDR3 DNA: TGTGCCAGCAGTGAGGCGGTTTTCGGGGCGGGGAGGACTTTCTTT
CDR3 protein: CASSEAVFGAGRTFF
D gene: NA
J gene: TRBJ1-1
V gene: TRBV2
clone size: NA

CDR3 DNA: TGTGCCAGCAGCTTAGGAGAGGTGACTGAAGCTTTCTTT
CDR3 protein: CASSLGEVTEAFF
D gene: NA
J gene: TRBJ1-1
V gene: TRBV7-3
clone size: NA

CDR3 DNA: TGTGCCAGCAGCAAAGCGCGGGACAGCCCTTCTGACACTGAAGCTTTCTTT
CDR3 protein: CASSKARDSPSDTEAFF
D gene: NA
J gene: TRBJ1-1
V gene: TRBV21-1
clone size: few

CDR3 DNA: TGCGCCAGCAGCCAAGATCCGAGACAGGGGGTGTTAGCGAGAAATCAGCCCCAGCATTTT
CDR3 protein: CASSQDPRQGVLARNQPQHF
D gene: TRBD1
J gene: TRBJ1-5
V gene: TRBV4-1
clone size: many

CDR3 DNA: TGTGCCACTTCCGGACTGATACAAGAGACCCAGTACTTC
CDR3 protein: CATSGLIQETQYF
D gene: NA
J gene: TRBJ2-5
V gene: TRBV21-1
clone size: NA

CDR3 DNA: TGTGCCTGTAGCGGAAGCTCCTACGAGCAGTACTTC
CDR3 protein: CACSGSSYEQYF
D gene: NA
J gene: TRBJ2-7
V gene: TRBV30
clone size: NA

CDR3 DNA: TGTGCCAGCTCACCACCGGGGCCAGATCACAATGAGCAGTTCTTC
CDR3 protein: CASSPPGPDHNEQFF
D gene: NA
J gene: TRBJ2-1
V gene: TRBV18
clone size: NA

CDR3 DNA: TGTGCCAGCAGCTTAGCAGGACTAGCTAATACGCAGTATTTT
CDR3 protein: CASSLAGLANTQYF
D gene: TRBD2
J gene: TRBJ2-3
V gene: TRBV7-6
clone size: NA

CDR3 DNA: TGCGCCAGCAGCCCTGGACAGGGAAGTTTCTTT
CDR3 protein: CASSPGQGSFF
D gene: TRBD1
J gene: TRBJ1-1
V gene: TRBV5-1
clone size: NA